This T cell receptor (beta chain) was captured by sequencing in a study of response to subunit inactivated influenza vaccine. Findings and limits, study-wide: The authors put forward the suggestion that each seasonal influenza vaccination may bring in only a limited number of new T cells.

As regards this clonotype: The antigen remains unidentified.

With V trimmed by 4 bases and J by 0 bases, 5 bases remained unmatched. Germline lookup yields CDR1 LGHNA and CDR2 YSLEER. The CDR3 extends over 16 amino acids. TCRdb used MiXCR to reprocess the RT-PCR reads, holding one entry per CDR3 protein. The data show around 530,000 distinct CDR3 sequences, 15% to 20% seen once. The material sequenced was CD4+ T cells sorted from PBMCs, taken less than 30 months after vaccination. This clonotype originated in a man aged 45 to 70 who received an inactivated influenza vaccine. The genes are TRBV4-3 and TRBJ2-2; TRBD2 aligns across 7 bases. The DNA of the CDR3 is TGCGCCAGCAGCCGAGAACTAGCGCCGAACACCGGGGAGCTGTTTTTT. Translating gives CASSRELAPNTGELFF.